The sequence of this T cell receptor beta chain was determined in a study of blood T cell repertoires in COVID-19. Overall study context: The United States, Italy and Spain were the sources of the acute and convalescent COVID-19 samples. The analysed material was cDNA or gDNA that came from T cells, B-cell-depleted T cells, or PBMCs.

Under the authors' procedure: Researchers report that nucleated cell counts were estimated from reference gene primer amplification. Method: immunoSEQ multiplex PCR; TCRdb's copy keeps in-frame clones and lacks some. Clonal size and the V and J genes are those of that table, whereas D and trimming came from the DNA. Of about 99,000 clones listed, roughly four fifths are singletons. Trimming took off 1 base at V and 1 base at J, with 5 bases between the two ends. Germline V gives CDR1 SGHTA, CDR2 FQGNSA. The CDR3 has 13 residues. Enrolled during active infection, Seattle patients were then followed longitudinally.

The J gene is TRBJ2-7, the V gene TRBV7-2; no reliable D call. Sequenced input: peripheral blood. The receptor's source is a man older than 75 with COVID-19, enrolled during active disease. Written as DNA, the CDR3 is TGTGCCAGCAGCTTAGTTCGTTCCTACGAGCAGTACTTC. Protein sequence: CASSLVRSYEQYF.